Described below is a single TCR beta chain sequence and its context. This sample was taken from a study of T cell clones after liver transplantation. About the study: Samples came pre-transplant, pre-randomization before withdrawal, and post-randomization after withdrawal ended.

V lost 6 bases to trimming and J lost 1 base, with 13 bases between them. Germline-derived CDR1 and CDR2 are LNHDA and SQIVND (reference sequence). This CDR3 comprises 14 residues. The data were produced by immunoSEQ multiplex PCR, yet TCRdb's version contains in-frame clones alone and is incomplete. The sample has 20,000 to 25,000 clones, more than 65% seen once; the top ten hold roughly 33%. This chain joins TRBV19 and TRBJ2-7, with D maybe TRBD1 (5 bases). The TCR originated in a human patient who received a liver transplant. Some T cells may arise from the graft donor. This specimen was CD8+ T cells from blood, taken approximately 54 months after liver transplant. The CDR3 region has the DNA TGTGCCAGTAGCACTTATGACAGTTCCTACGAGCAGTACTTC. This translates into CASSTYDSSYEQYF.